This entry lists 18 T cell receptor beta chains sequenced from one sample in a study of T cells in Graves' hyperthyroidism and ophthalmopathy (dated 2019 in TCRdb). Libraries came from multiplex PCR. Sequencing instrument: Illumina HiSeq 2000. The TCR beta CDR3 regions were amplified from RNA transcripts. The first round of RT-PCR for the TCR CDR3 was performed with the HTBI primer set and the Qiagen OneStep RT-PCR kit. The public sequencing data were trimmed at Q25 with fastp and processed into clonotypes with MiXCR by TCRdb, which kept only in-frame beta chains. Identical CDR3 protein sequences are pooled into one entry, listed with their most common genes and DNA. The sample profile shows 500,000 to 750,000 distinct CDR3 sequences; more than 15% of them were found once. Under 7.5% of the sample comes from the top ten. The specimen sequenced was blood. Receptor source: a woman under 40 with Graves' hyperthyroidism.

The V and J genes are TRBV4-2 and TRBJ2-7; 13 bases match TRBD2. The CDR3 runs 16 residues. CDR1 is LGHNA, CDR2 YNFKEQ, per germline. J was trimmed by 3 bases and V by 1 base; bases with no gene match: 3. CDR3: CASSQGTSGSVYEQYF. CDR3 DNA: TGTGCCAGCAGCCAAGGGACTAGCGGGAGTGTCTACGAGCAGTACTTC.

In its sample, this clonotype was seen a few times. The CDR3 sequence: CASGVGRSRGYTF. The CDR3 DNA reads as TGTGCCAGCGGGGTGGGCCGAAGTAGGGGCTACACCTTC. The chain carries TRBV28 and TRBJ1-2; D remains unclear. Per germline, CDR1 MDHEN and CDR2 SYDVKM. The CDR3 spans 13 residues. Trimming stripped 8 bases from V and 8 bases from J, with 18 bases between.

There are many counts of this clonotype. The rearrangement joins TRBV5-1 to TRBJ2-2, with D unclear. The germline gives CDR1 SGHRS, CDR2 YFSETQ. The CDR3 sequence is 13 residues long. The V end was cut by 3 bases, the J end by 3 bases, with 6 bases between. The CDR3 nucleotides are TGCGCCAGCAGCTGGCTGTACACCGGGGAGCTGTTTTTT. This encodes CASSWLYTGELFF.

This clonotype was detected only a few times. V and J are TRBV6-6 and TRBJ2-7, with D tentatively TRBD2 (6 bases). CDR1 and CDR2 (germline): MNHNY, SVGAGI (reference sequence). V was shortened by 2 bases and J by 1 base, with 15 bases between the two germline ends. There are 16 residues in the CDR3. The CDR3 reads CASSYPPGLLSYEQYF. CDR3 nucleotides: TGTGCCAGCAGTTACCCGCCGGGACTCTTATCCTACGAGCAGTACTTC.

This clonotype was detected ten times or more. The V gene is TRBV28, the J gene TRBJ2-5; D remains ambiguous. This CDR3 spans 15 amino acids. CDR1 and CDR2 (germline): MDHEN, SYDVKM. V lost 4 bases and J 4 bases, leaving 16 bases between the germline ends. In DNA form, the CDR3 reads TGTGCCAGCAGTTCCACCCACGAAGGGCGAGAGACCCAGTACTTC. Protein: CASSSTHEGRETQYF.

The V gene is TRBV27, the J gene TRBJ2-7; TRBD1 matches at 7 bases. Germline CDR1 is MNHEY and CDR2 is SMNVEV (reference sequence). V shed 5 bases and J 7 bases; nucleotides not matched to a gene: 8. CDR3 length: 13 residues. CDR3 sequence: CASSGTGVGEQYF. CDR3 DNA: TGTGCCAGCAGTGGTACAGGGGTCGGGGAGCAGTACTTC.

V usage is TRBV9 and J usage is TRBJ2-7; 8 bases are shared with TRBD2. This CDR3 has 14 amino acids. Germline V gene lookup returns CDR1 SGDLS and CDR2 YYNGEE. V was clipped by 4 bases and J by 3 bases; unmatched bases: 6. The DNA for the CDR3 is TGTGCCAGCAGCCCTATGGGACTAGTCTACGAGCAGTACTTC. Translation: CASSPMGLVYEQYF.

The table lists this clonotype with many counts. The chain couples TRBV2 to TRBJ1-5; possibly TRBD1 for D (5 bases). There are 13 residues in the CDR3. Per the germline V gene, CDR1 is SNHLY and CDR2 is FYNNEI. CDR3 in amino acids: CGATRDSNQPQHF. Written as DNA, the CDR3 is TGTGGCGCGACAAGGGACAGCAATCAGCCCCAGCATTTT.

V and J are TRBV6-1 and TRBJ2-7; D possibly corresponds to TRBD2 (5 bases). Germline CDR1 MNHNS, CDR2 SASEGT. The V gene lost 6 bases and the J gene lost 3 bases, with 15 bases spanning the gap. The CDR3 sequence is 14 residues long. The CDR3 protein is CASSREGRYYEQYF. In nucleotides, the CDR3 is TGTGCCAGCAGCCGAGAGGGCCGCTACTACGAGCAGTACTTC.

This clonotype was seen many times. CDR3 protein: CASREASGRRNEQFF. As DNA, the CDR3 is TGTGCCAGCAGAGAAGCTAGCGGGAGACGAAATGAGCAGTTCTTC. The chain couples TRBV12-3 or TRBV12-4 to TRBJ2-1; 10 bases are shared with TRBD2. The CDR3 length is 15 residues. V was clipped by 6 bases and J by 7 bases; unmatched bases: 9.

This clonotype has more than one count but fewer than ten. The V gene is TRBV4-1, the J gene TRBJ2-4; tentatively, D is TRBD1 or TRBD2 (5 bases each). Trimming left V 3 bases short and J 3 bases short, with 18 bases between. This CDR3 is 17 amino acids long. The germline CDR1 and CDR2 sequences are MGHRA and YSYEKL. The CDR3 sequence is CASSQPRDGAVKNIQYF. The CDR3 nucleotides are TGCGCCAGCAGCCAGCCCCGGGACGGGGCGGTCAAAAACATTCAGTACTTC.

The count of this clonotype is one. This may come from a read error, since a much larger clone is one base off. The chain recombines TRBV30 with TRBJ2-3; 11 bases map to TRBD1. V trimming: 4 bases; J trimming: 8 bases; junction bases outside the gene matches: 8. The CDR3 contains 14 residues. Germline assignment: CDR1 GTSNPN and CDR2 SVGIG (reference sequence). The CDR3 spells CAWILGQGVRTQYF. DNA of the CDR3: TGTGCCTGGATTTTGGGACAGGGGGTCCGTACGCAGTATTTT.

This clonotype was picked up many times. This chain joins TRBV6-1 and TRBJ2-3; the match to TRBD2 covers 13 bases. Unmatched junction bases numbered 9, after V lost 2 bases and J lost 1 base. The CDR3 is made up of 19 amino acids. CDR1 is MNHNS, CDR2 SASEGT, per germline. The CDR3 reads CASSETSGRAGLGTDTQYF. The CDR3 DNA reads TGTGCCAGCAGTGAAACTAGCGGGAGGGCCGGTTTAGGCACAGATACGCAGTATTTT.

The table lists this clonotype with a few counts. This chain's CDR3 is CASSIEAGYQPQHF. In nucleotides, the CDR3 is TGTGCCAGTAGTATAGAGGCGGGGTATCAGCCCCAGCATTTT. This chain links TRBV19 with TRBJ1-5; D ambiguous. Germline CDR1 reads LNHDA; CDR2 reads SQIVND (reference sequence). The length of the CDR3 is 14 residues. The V end lost 0 bases, the J end lost 5 bases, and 8 bases lay between the germline ends.

Ten or more counts support this clonotype. The chain joins TRBV7-3 to TRBJ2-3; the D is unclear. Germline CDR1 is SGHTA and CDR2 is FQGTGA. The length of the CDR3 is 13 residues. With 1 base removed from V and 6 bases from J, the gap between germline ends came to 8 bases. CDR3 bases: TGTGCCAGCAGCTTAATTCGGCGGGATACGCAGTATTTT. This encodes CASSLIRRDTQYF.

This clonotype was picked up many times. The V gene is TRBV28, the J gene TRBJ1-2; D remains ambiguous. CDR3 length: 10 amino acids. Germline assignment: CDR1 MDHEN and CDR2 SYDVKM. V was pared by 8 bases and J by 1 base, with 2 bases between. CDR3 loop: CASYNYGYTF. DNA of the CDR3: TGTGCCAGCTATAACTATGGCTACACCTTC.

This clonotype was counted many times. The rearrangement joins TRBV2 to TRBJ2-7, with TRBD2 matching over 12 bases. Per the germline V gene, CDR1 is SNHLY and CDR2 is FYNNEI. V was pared by 4 bases and J by 2 bases, with 3 bases of the junction left unmatched. The CDR3 sequence is 15 residues long. The CDR3 spells CASSALAGGPYEQYF. The CDR3 DNA is TGTGCCAGCAGTGCACTAGCGGGAGGTCCCTACGAGCAGTACTTC.

This rearrangement joins TRBV3-1 to TRBJ2-1; 8 bases fit TRBD2. V shed 6 bases, J shed 4 bases, and the junction held 11 bases outside the gene matches. This CDR3 contains 16 residues. CDR1 and CDR2 (germline): LGHDT, YNNKEL (reference sequence). The CDR3 loop reads CASRPAVAGGYNEQFF. The CDR3 nucleotides read TGTGCCAGCAGACCCGCCGTCGCGGGAGGTTACAATGAGCAGTTCTTC.